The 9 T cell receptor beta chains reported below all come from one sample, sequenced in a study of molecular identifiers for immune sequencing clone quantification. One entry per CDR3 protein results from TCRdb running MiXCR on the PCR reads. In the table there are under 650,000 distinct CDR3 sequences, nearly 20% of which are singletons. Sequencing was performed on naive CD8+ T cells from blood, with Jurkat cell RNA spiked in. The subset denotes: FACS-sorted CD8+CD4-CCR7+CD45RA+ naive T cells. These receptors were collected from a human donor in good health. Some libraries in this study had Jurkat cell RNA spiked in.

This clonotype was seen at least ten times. In DNA form, the CDR3 reads TGTGCCAGCAGCTTAGCCGGAGGCTACGAGCAGTACTTC. This sequence encodes CASSLAGGYEQYF. V is TRBV27 and J is TRBJ2-7, with TRBD2 as a possible D gene (5 bases). The CDR3 extends over 13 amino acids. CDR1 and CDR2 from the germline V gene are MNHEY and SMNVEV (reference sequence). The V and J ends lost 6 bases and 3 bases respectively, with 12 bases between them.

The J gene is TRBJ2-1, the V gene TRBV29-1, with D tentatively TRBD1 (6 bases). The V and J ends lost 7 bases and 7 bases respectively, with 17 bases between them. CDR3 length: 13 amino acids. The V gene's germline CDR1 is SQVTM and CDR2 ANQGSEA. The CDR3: CSGQGPDSNEQFF. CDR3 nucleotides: TGCAGCGGCCAGGGGCCGGATTCAAATGAGCAGTTCTTC.

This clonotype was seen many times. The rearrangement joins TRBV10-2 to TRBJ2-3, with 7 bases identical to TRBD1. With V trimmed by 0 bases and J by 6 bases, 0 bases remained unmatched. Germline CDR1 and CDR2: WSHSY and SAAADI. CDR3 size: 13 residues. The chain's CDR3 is CASSESTGDTQYF. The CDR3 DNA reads TGCGCCAGCAGTGAGTCGACAGGGGATACGCAGTATTTT.

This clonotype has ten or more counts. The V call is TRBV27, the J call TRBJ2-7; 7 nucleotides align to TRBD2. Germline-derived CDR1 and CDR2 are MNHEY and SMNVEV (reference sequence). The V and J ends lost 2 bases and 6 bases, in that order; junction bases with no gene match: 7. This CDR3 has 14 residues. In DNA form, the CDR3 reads TGTGCCAGCAGTTTAATTGGGACTACGGGCGAGCAGTACTTC. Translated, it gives CASSLIGTTGEQYF.

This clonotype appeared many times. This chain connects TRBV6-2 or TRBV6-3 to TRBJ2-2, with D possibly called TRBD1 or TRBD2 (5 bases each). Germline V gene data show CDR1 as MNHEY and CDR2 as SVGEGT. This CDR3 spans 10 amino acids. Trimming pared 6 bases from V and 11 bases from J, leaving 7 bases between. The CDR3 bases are TGTGCCAGCAGAGGGACCGAGCTGTTTTTT. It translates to CASRGTELFF.

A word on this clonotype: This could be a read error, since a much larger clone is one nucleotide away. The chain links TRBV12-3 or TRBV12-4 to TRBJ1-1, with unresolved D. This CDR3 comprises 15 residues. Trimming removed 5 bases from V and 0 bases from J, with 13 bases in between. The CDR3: CASSPERAMNTEAFF. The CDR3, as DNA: TGTGCCAGCAGTCCAGAGAGGGCCATGAACACTGAAGCTTTCTTT.

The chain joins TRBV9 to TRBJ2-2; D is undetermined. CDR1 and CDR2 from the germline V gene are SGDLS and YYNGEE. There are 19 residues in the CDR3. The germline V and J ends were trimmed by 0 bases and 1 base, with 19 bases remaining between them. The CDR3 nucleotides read TGTGCCAGCAGCGTAGATGGTGGGCCGATTAGCAGGAACACCGGGGAGCTGTTTTTT. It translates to CASSVDGGPISRNTGELFF.

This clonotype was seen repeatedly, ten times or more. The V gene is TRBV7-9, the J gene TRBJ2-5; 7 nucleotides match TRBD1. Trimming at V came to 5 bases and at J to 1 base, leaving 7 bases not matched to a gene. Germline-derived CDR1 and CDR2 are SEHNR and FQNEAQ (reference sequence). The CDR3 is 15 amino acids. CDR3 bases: TGTGCCAGCAGCCCCCCCACAGGGGCCCAAGAGACCCAGTACTTC. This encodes CASSPPTGAQETQYF.

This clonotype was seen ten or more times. CDR3: CASSSGQVPSSGANVLTF. The CDR3 DNA is TGCGCCAGCAGCTCTGGACAGGTGCCGAGCTCTGGGGCCAACGTCCTGACTTTC. The chain is built from TRBV5-1 and TRBJ2-6; 7 bases fit TRBD1. With 3 bases clipped from V and 0 bases from J, the junction kept 9 bases outside the gene matches. The CDR3 has 18 amino acids. CDR1 and CDR2 (germline): SGHRS, YFSETQ.